This section outlines one TCR beta chain sequence together with its context. The antigen it binds to is not known. No much larger clonotype is one base removed from it; base qualities were not supplied. Using the deep immunoSEQ assay, TCR CDR3 regions were amplified from genomic DNA by multiplex PCR. Extracted genomic DNA from each cell subset was distributed evenly across all wells of several immunoSEQ 96-well plates, and each plate was treated as a replicate. For sorted subsets, roughly 200 ng of genomic DNA, equivalent to 25,000 to 30,000 T cell genomes, went into each replicate PCR. Purified libraries were quantified with a Qubit 3.0 fluorometer, sized on a Bioanalyzer 2100, and re-quantified with the KAPA Library Quantification kit. Each immunoSEQ 96-well plate was sequenced on its own single-read 150-cycle Illumina NextSeq 550 flow cell. For the original study's pipeline: Because only junctional sequences without quality scores were contained in the immunoSEQ output, filtering matching that applied to full-length reads could not be performed. Sequences were annotated with PyIR, a Python wrapper for IgBLAST v1.9, using IMGT germline references to assign V/J genes and CDR3. Reads were removed for weak V/J assignments (E-value above 1e-6), missing CDR3, stop codons, out-of-frame junctions, or ambiguous translated residues. V3J clonotypes were defined as sequences sharing an identical inferred V gene, J gene, and CDR3 amino acid sequence. To compute the percentage overlap between repertoires, the number of shared unique clonotypes was divided by the size of the smaller repertoire. Three approaches were used to assess repertoire richness: RTK rarefaction, the Chao1 estimator, and Recon v2.1 estimates of unobserved clonotypes. Generation probabilities were computed with OLGA for all TCRbeta clonotypes obtained by the gDNA method from several donors. TCRdb stores this immuneACCESS table with in-frame sequences only. Part of the clones is absent; in the studies checked, under half of the shortfall reflects unresolved V genes, and no reason is known for the rest. Clonal size and the V and J genes are those of that table, whereas D and trimming came from the DNA. This sample has roughly 1,800,000 clones in its table, and approximately 94% of those were observed once. Around 1.2% of the sample rests with the top ten.

This entry comes from a study of shared clonotypes between healthy human individuals (dated by TCRdb to 2020 to 2021). With respect to the entire study: A few men and a couple of women, aged 18 to 49 years, made up the cohort. For each donor, CD4 naive and CD4 memory were each run on three plates, CD8 naive on two plates, and CD8 memory on one plate. The study deeply sequenced blood TCR repertoires of five healthy adults to estimate repertoire size and the extent of clonotype sharing between individuals. To increase sequencing depth and limit assay-specific biases, TCR repertoire library preparation and sequencing were carried out by different laboratories using diverse techniques. Between about 0.8 and 9.5 billion PBMCs per donor were obtained by leukapheresis.

CDR1 MNHEY and CDR2 SVGAGI are derived from the germline V gene. Trimming removed 2 bases from V and 10 bases from J, leaving 6 bases between the germline ends. Its CDR3 holds 12 amino acids, cysteine through phenylalanine. Only the CDR3 part of the read is kept: 36 bases, read in frame from the first base. CD8 naive samples consisted of CD45RO-negative cells that were positively selected for CCR7, yielding a CD45RA+CCR7+ population without TemRA cells. Healthy HIV-negative adults with no recently reported acute infections or vaccinations were included as donors. Every donor was a Caucasian adult residing in Nashville, Tennessee, USA. Blood was collected by leukapheresis, and PBMCs were isolated by Ficoll-Histopaque density gradient centrifugation and then cryopreserved in liquid nitrogen vapor phase. Analytical flow cytometry was used to check the purity and quantity of every magnetically sorted T cell population. Genomic DNA was isolated from each sorted fraction and quantified by UV absorbance on a Nanodrop 2000c.

The study at large found these results: Compared with non-shared clonotypes, the clonotypes found in all four sorted-subset donors had higher generation probabilities. Because the study included a small number of donors, the genetic and exposure-history diversity represented was limited. Even with the large sequencing depth, rarefaction of the sorted-subset datasets indicated that sequencing was incomplete. Estimated clonotype richness was generally larger for naive than for memory subsets. When a handful of donors were compared, the shared fraction of clonotypes was about 5% for naive CD4, approximately 3.5% for naive CD8, more than 2% for memory CD4, and 0.4% for memory CD8. Sampling was restricted to blood, and TCR repertoires in tissues likely differ from the TCR repertoires found in blood. Based on pairwise subsampling, the degree of clonotype sharing among donors was expected to be affected by sequencing depth.

The sequence was collected from a man between 18 and 29 years old in good health. The sequenced material came from naive CD8+ T cells sorted from blood. In light of the paper, this sample's cell subset or site label describes: CD45RA+CCR7+. This chain is built from TRBV6-5 and TRBJ1-6, with no D gene named confidently. The nucleotide sequence is TGTGCCAGCAGTTACGGCGAATCACCCCTCCACTTT. Its translation is CASSYGESPLHF.